This T cell receptor (beta chain) was sequenced for a study of shared clonotypes between healthy human individuals (dated by TCRdb to 2020 to 2021). Background for the entire study: The cohort included a few men and a couple of women between 18 and 49 years of age. For each donor, CD4 naive and CD4 memory were each run on three plates, CD8 naive on two plates, and CD8 memory on one plate. The study deeply sequenced blood TCR repertoires of about 5 healthy adults to estimate repertoire size and the extent of clonotype sharing between individuals. To increase sequencing depth and limit assay-specific biases, different laboratories used diverse techniques to prepare libraries and sequence TCR repertoires. Per donor, leukapheresis produced somewhere between about 0.8 and 9.5 billion PBMCs. Study-wide conclusions, independent of this receptor: Clonotypes shared by all four sorted-subset donors showed higher generation probabilities than non-shared clonotypes. Sharing across several donors was observed for approximately 5% of naive CD4, 3% to 3.5% of naive CD8, 2% to 2.5% of memory CD4, and roughly 0.43% of memory CD8 clonotypes. Pairwise subsampling indicated that sequencing depth was expected to affect the degree of clonotype sharing among donors. Sampling was restricted to blood, and TCR repertoires in tissues likely differ from the TCR repertoires found in blood. Because the study included only a small number of donors, the genetic and exposure-history diversity represented was limited. Incomplete sequencing was indicated by rarefaction of sorted-subset datasets, despite the large sequencing depth. Estimated clonotype richness was generally larger for naive than for memory subsets.

The donors were healthy, HIV-negative adults with no recently reported acute infections or vaccinations. Only Caucasian adults living in Nashville, Tennessee, USA were represented among the donors. The CD8 memory samples were a combination of magnetically selected CD45RO+ cells and CCR7-negative CD45RA+ effector memory (TemRA) cells. Blood was collected by leukapheresis, and PBMCs were isolated by Ficoll-Histopaque density gradient centrifugation and then cryopreserved in liquid nitrogen vapor phase. Purity and quantity of every magnetically sorted T cell population were checked by analytical flow cytometry. Genomic DNA was isolated from each sorted fraction and quantified by UV absorbance on a Nanodrop 2000c. CDR1 and CDR2 are read off the germline V gene as MDHEN and SYDVKM. At the junction V is shortened by 6 bases and J by 6 bases; bases outside the gene matches: 10. Including cysteine and phenylalanine, the CDR3 has 14 amino acids. The only DNA kept is the CDR3, 42 bases in frame from the first base.

TCR CDR3 regions were amplified from genomic DNA by multiplex PCR using the deep immunoSEQ assay. For each cell subset, the extracted genomic DNA was distributed evenly across all wells of several immunoSEQ 96-well plates, and each plate served as one replicate. Each replicate PCR for sorted subsets received about 220 ng genomic DNA, equal to some 32,000 T cell genomes. The purified libraries were quantified using a Qubit 3.0 fluorometer, sized with a Bioanalyzer 2100, and then quantified again using the KAPA Library Quantification kit. Every immunoSEQ 96-well plate was sequenced on a separate single-read 150-cycle Illumina NextSeq 550 flow cell. The study's processing was this. Because only junctional sequences without quality scores were contained in the immunoSEQ output, filtering matching that applied to full-length reads could not be performed. Sequences were annotated with PyIR, a Python wrapper for IgBLAST v1.9, using IMGT germline references to assign V/J genes and CDR3. Reads were removed for weak V/J assignments (E-value above 1e-6), missing CDR3, stop codons, out-of-frame junctions, or ambiguous translated residues. A V3J clonotype was defined by an identical inferred V gene, J gene, and CDR3 amino acid sequence. Percentage overlap between repertoires was computed as shared unique clonotypes divided by the size of the smaller repertoire. Repertoire richness was assessed with RTK rarefaction, the Chao1 estimator, and Recon v2.1 estimates of unobserved clonotypes. Generation probabilities were computed with OLGA for all TCRbeta clonotypes obtained by the gDNA method from a few donors. TCRdb obtained this table from immuneACCESS and retained in-frame rearrangements with V and J assigned. These tables miss some clones; where compared with another copy, unresolved V genes account for less than half of the shortfall, and the remainder is unexplained. The V and J calls and the clone size are those of that table, but D and trimming were determined from the DNA. Within this sample are some 120,000 clones, with 68% of them counted one time only. The ten largest clones capture 24% of the sample.

About this clone: Which antigen it targets is not known. No quality values exist for individual bases; no much larger clone is one base distant.

This receptor was obtained from a woman aged 25-40 years in good health. The V and J genes are TRBV28 and TRBJ2-7, with 8 bases in between that match TRBD1. The sequencing sample was made of memory CD8+ T cells sorted from blood. What the cell subset or site label conveys for this sample: CD45RO+ cells pooled with CCR7-negative TemRA cells. The sequenced DNA: TGTGCCAGCAGGTCGGGACAGGATCCCACCGAGCAGTACTTC. Translation gives CASRSGQDPTEQYF.